The T cell receptor beta chain under discussion was sequenced for a study of tumor and adjacent non-tumor tissue in lung cancer listed by TCRdb under 2018. About the study as a whole: By cancer type, the cohort comprised 12 adenocarcinoma patients, 2 squamous cell carcinoma patients and 1 small cell lung cancer patient. The approximately 15 patients were aged roughly 30 to 76 years, included 10 men and 5 women, and had TNM stage I to III disease. A total of around 130,000,000 productive TCRbeta reads were generated by sequencing, corresponding to an average of about 4.17 million reads per sample. Bulk TCRbeta repertoires were compared between lung tumor tissue and matched distant non-tumor lung tissue obtained from fewer than 16 lung cancer patients. Around 30 paired specimens, one tumor and one normal lung sample per patient, were profiled by TCRbeta CDR3 sequencing. Points the paper makes about the study in general: Because peripheral blood was not sequenced, blood TCRbeta repertoires in the lung cancer patients of the study were not examined. TCR diversity (inverse Simpson) was significantly higher in tumor than in normal lung tissue (roughly 430 vs 170, P = 0.0075, Mann-Whitney U test). In normal lung, the top 100 clones accounted for a significantly larger cumulative share of the repertoire than in tumor tissue. Neither the sequencing platform nor unique molecular identifiers are mentioned in the methods. Younger patients had significantly higher TCR diversity, and higher tumor TCR diversity was associated with shorter overall and disease-free survival. Only roughly 14 patients were included in the cohort, and the need for larger samples and more detailed clinical data was noted by the authors.

V lost 2 bases and J lost 0 bases, and the count of bases not matched to a germline gene is 5. CDR1 is given as SQVTM and CDR2 as ANQGSEA, both from the germline V gene. Inclusive of the bounding cysteine and phenylalanine, the CDR3 is 15 residues long. Only the CDR3 part of the read is kept: 45 bases, read in frame from the first base. The library relied on multiplex PCR. The sequencer listed for this sample is Illumina HiSeq 2500. TCRbeta libraries were built by three rounds of nested PCR using primers (Table S4), following protocols modified from ARM-PCR. Before sequencing, PCR products of 200-500 bp were excised from the gel and purified with the QIAquick gel extraction kit. The authors processed their data as follows. Reads were cleaned with Trimmomatic, merged with FLASH into complete CDR3 sequences, and assigned to V(D)J germline segments with MiTCR. VDJtools was used to compute clonal diversity as the inverse Simpson's index. In-frame sequences lacking a premature stop codon were counted as productive reads. TCRdb passed the public sequencing reads through fastp at Q25 and MiXCR, retaining productive beta sequences. Each entry is one CDR3 protein sequence, shown with its most common DNA and genes. TCRdb, not the original authors, processed these V and J calls. The sample records 90,000 to 120,000 distinct CDR3 sequences, 50% to 70% of which are singletons. Around 19% of the sample goes to the ten largest clones.

RNA was isolated from bulk, unsorted tissue, and RNA quality was assessed with a NanoDrop ND-1000 and an Agilent 2100. For the normal lung samples, distant non-tumor tissue was collected more than 3 cm away from the tumor edge. All donors had newly diagnosed lung cancer, had not received prior chemotherapy, and were admitted for thoracic surgery in China between August and November 2014. The study excluded patients who had received radiotherapy or chemotherapy before or who had another cancer at the same time. Surgical tissue pieces of about 1-2.1 cm3 were preserved in RNAlater solution and were kept at -80 degrees C until use. Notes on this clonotype: Its antigen is unknown. The sample holds no much larger clone one base away, and base qualities are not on file.

The V gene is TRBV29-1 and the J gene is TRBJ1-1, with 8 middle bases fitting TRBD1. The TCR originated in a man between 25 and 39 years old with non-small cell lung cancer. What was sequenced was distant non-tumor lung tissue. The CDR3 region: CSVESGRGLNTEAFF. The nucleotides read TGCAGCGTTGAATCGGGCAGGGGGCTGAACACTGAAGCTTTCTTT.